Below, one T cell receptor (beta chain) is given with its context. Its antigen is as yet unknown. TCRdb analysed the PCR reads with MiXCR anew, one entry per CDR3 protein. The sample carries about 320,000 distinct CDR3 sequences, 20% to 25% recorded once. This sample is drawn from a study of molecular identifiers for immune sequencing clone quantification. As for the study in general: RNA from approximately 20,000 or 98,000 naive CD8 cells was split five ways in replicates, with four sequenced. Study observations and caveats: With a barcode shared among identical TCR molecules, highly expanded clone sizes could be underestimated.

The CDR3 is 18 amino acids. With V trimmed by 0 bases and J by 0 bases, 7 bases remained unmatched. Per germline, CDR1 LGHDT and CDR2 YNNKEL (reference sequence). Investigators produced naive CD8 libraries from roughly 20,000 to 1,000,000 sorted cells, drawing on 10%, 30% or 50% RNA. Sorting selected naive CD8 T cells with a CD8+CD4-CCR7+CD45RA+ phenotype. This receptor was identified in a human donor in good health. Some libraries in this study had Jurkat cell RNA spiked in. The sample taken for sequencing was naive CD8+ T cells from blood, with Jurkat cell RNA spiked in. This sample's subset: FACS-sorted CD8+CD4-CCR7+CD45RA+ naive T cells. The chain joins TRBV3-1 to TRBJ2-3, with TRBD2 matching 9 bases. CDR3 sequence: CASSQEPTSGFSTDTQYF. As DNA, the CDR3 is TGTGCCAGCAGCCAAGAACCTACTAGCGGGTTCAGCACAGATACGCAGTATTTT.